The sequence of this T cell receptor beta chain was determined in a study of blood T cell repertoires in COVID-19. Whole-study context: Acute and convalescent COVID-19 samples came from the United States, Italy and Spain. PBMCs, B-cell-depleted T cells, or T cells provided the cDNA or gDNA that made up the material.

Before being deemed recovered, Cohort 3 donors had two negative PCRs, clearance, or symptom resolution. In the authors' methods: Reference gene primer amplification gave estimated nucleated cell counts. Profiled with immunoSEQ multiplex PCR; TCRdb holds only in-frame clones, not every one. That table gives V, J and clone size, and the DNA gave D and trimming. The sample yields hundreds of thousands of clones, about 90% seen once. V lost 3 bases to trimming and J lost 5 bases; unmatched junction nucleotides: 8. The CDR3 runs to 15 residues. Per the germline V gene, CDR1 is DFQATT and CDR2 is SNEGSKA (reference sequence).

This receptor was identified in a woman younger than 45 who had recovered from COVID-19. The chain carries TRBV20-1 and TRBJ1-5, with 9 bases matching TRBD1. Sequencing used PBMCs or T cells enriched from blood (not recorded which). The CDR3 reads CSASGLQGADQPQHF. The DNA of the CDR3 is TGCAGTGCTAGTGGTTTACAGGGGGCGGATCAGCCCCAGCATTTT.